Following are 27 T cell receptor beta chains from one sample sequenced in a study of read filtering for tumor transcriptome and immune sequencing. The library was built from 400 ng RNA with molecular barcoded adaptors for alpha/delta and beta/gamma chains. MiXCR, applied by TCRdb to the reads, yields one record per CDR3 protein. The sample comprises tens of thousands of distinct CDR3 sequences, approximately 21% of which are singletons, and approximately 10% rests with the top ten. The sample taken for sequencing was a population of CD138-negative cells sorted from bone marrow. These TCRs come from a donor at least 40 years old with multiple myeloma.

This clonotype turned up a few times. As DNA, the CDR3 is TGTGCCAGCAGCTTGTCCGGGGGGGCGGATACGCAGTATTTT. Encoded protein: CASSLSGGADTQYF. The chain carries TRBV7-2 and TRBJ2-3, with 8 positions matching TRBD2. With V trimmed by 3 bases and J by 6 bases, 5 bases remained unmatched. Germline assignment: CDR1 SGHTA and CDR2 FQGNSA. This CDR3 has 14 residues.

This clonotype was seen ten or more times. The rearrangement links TRBV29-1 to TRBJ2-5, with D hard to call. The germline gives CDR1 SQVTM, CDR2 ANQGSEA. V was clipped by 4 bases and J by 5 bases, with 11 bases between them. This CDR3 region has 12 residues. The CDR3 protein is CSVVGLRETQYF. DNA of the CDR3: TGCAGCGTTGTAGGCCTGAGGGAGACCCAGTACTTC.

This clonotype was found many times. CDR3: CASSLRSDEQFF. CDR3 in DNA: TGTGCCAGCAGCTTAAGGAGCGATGAGCAGTTCTTC. V and J are TRBV7-9 and TRBJ2-1; D unclear. Trimming shortened V by 2 bases and J by 8 bases, and 7 bases separated the two germline ends. Germline lookup yields CDR1 SEHNR and CDR2 FQNEAQ (reference sequence). The CDR3 covers 12 residues.

This clonotype was picked up many times. The chain joins TRBV12-3 or TRBV12-4 to TRBJ1-2; 8 bases align to TRBD1. The CDR3 consists of 14 residues. V was clipped by 3 bases and J by 8 bases; unmatched bases: 8. The CDR3 spells CASSFTGGTRGYTF. The CDR3 bases are TGTGCCAGCAGTTTCACAGGGGGTACGAGAGGCTACACCTTC.

Comments on this clonotype: It may be a read error: a sequence one base away is much more abundant. This chain links TRBV28 with TRBJ1-2; D not certain. The CDR3 length is 12 residues. V shed 11 bases and J shed 4 bases, with 14 bases lying between them. The V gene's germline CDR1 is MDHEN and CDR2 SYDVKM. CDR3: CAALGRVYGYTF. The CDR3 coding sequence is TGTGCCGCACTAGGCCGGGTCTATGGCTACACCTTC.

There are many counts of this clonotype. J is TRBJ1-4 and V is TRBV29-1, with 9 bases identical to TRBD1. From germline, CDR1 is SQVTM and CDR2 ANQGSEA. Unmatched junction bases numbered 9, after V lost 3 bases and J lost 7 bases. This CDR3 contains 15 residues. In nucleotides, the CDR3 is TGCAGCGTTGATTGGGGGACAGGGTCGACTGAAAAACTGTTTTTT. Translated, it gives CSVDWGTGSTEKLFF.

The chain has TRBV7-9 and TRBJ2-1, with D unclear. V lost 0 bases and J 10 bases, leaving 13 bases between the germline ends. Germline assignment: CDR1 SEHNR and CDR2 FQNEAQ (reference sequence). There are 14 residues in the CDR3. CDR3 sequence: CASSLALWVGEQFF. For the CDR3, the DNA is TGTGCCAGCAGCTTAGCGCTGTGGGTGGGGGAGCAGTTCTTC.

This chain uses TRBV11-2 with TRBJ1-3; no reliable D call. Trimming stripped 1 base from V and 9 bases from J, with 13 bases between. Germline-derived CDR1 and CDR2 are SGHAT and FQNNGV. The CDR3 is 14 residues long. CDR3: CASSLASSPSTIYF. The CDR3 DNA follows: TGTGCCAGCAGCTTAGCAAGCTCCCCCTCCACCATATATTTT.

This clonotype was observed a few times. The V call is TRBV7-9, the J call TRBJ1-5, with D hard to call. The CDR3 is 14 residues long. The V and J ends lost 0 bases and 4 bases respectively, with 7 bases between them. Germline loops: CDR1 SEHNR, CDR2 FQNEAQ (reference sequence). CDR3 sequence reads: CASSLAHGNQPQHF. CDR3 in DNA: TGTGCCAGCAGCTTAGCGCACGGTAATCAGCCCCAGCATTTT.

This clonotype was recorded a few times. Possible read error: a much larger clone is one base away. The chain recombines TRBV7-9 with TRBJ2-1; 8 nucleotides line up with TRBD2. CDR1 and CDR2 (germline): SEHNR, FQNEAQ (reference sequence). V dropped 2 bases and J dropped 8; count of bases not matched to a gene: 5. The CDR3 is made up of 14 amino acids. The CDR3 bases are TGTGCCAGCAGCTTAACGGGGGGGCCCTATGAGCAGTTCTTC. Translating gives CASSLTGGPYEQFF.

The sample holds a few counts of this clonotype. The CDR3 DNA reads as TGCGCCAGCAGCCACCGGACAGGGAGCTCCTACGAGCAGTACTTC. Translating gives CASSHRTGSSYEQYF. V and J are TRBV4-1 and TRBJ2-7, with 8 bases matching TRBD1. The V gene's germline CDR1 is MGHRA and CDR2 YSYEKL. The CDR3 sequence is 15 residues long. Unmatched junction bases numbered 4, after V lost 3 bases and J lost 0 bases.

The chain uses TRBV30 and TRBJ1-5; D gene unclear. This CDR3 is built from 15 residues. Between the trimmed V and J ends, which lost 8 bases and 0 bases, there was a span of 17 bases. Per germline, CDR1 GTSNPN and CDR2 SVGIG (reference sequence). The CDR3 sequence is CARNDRGNSNQPQHF. CDR3 bases: TGTGCCCGGAACGATAGAGGTAATAGCAATCAGCCCCAGCATTTT.

Turning to this clonotype: A much larger clone differs from this one at a single base, so this may be a read error. The chain links TRBV4-1 to TRBJ2-5; 9 bases are shared with TRBD2. J lost 2 bases, V lost 4 bases, and 11 bases had no gene match. The germline V gene encodes CDR1 MGHRA and CDR2 YSYEKL. CDR3 size: 17 residues. The CDR3 protein is CASSPHTSSGVQETQYF. The CDR3 DNA sequence: TGCGCCAGCAGCCCACATACGTCTAGCGGGGTGCAAGAGACCCAGTACTTC.

This clonotype was seen more than once but under ten times. The chain employs TRBV10-3 and TRBJ2-7; TRBD1 might be the D (6 bases). Trimming left V 8 bases short and J 4 bases short, with 18 bases between. Germline V lookup: CDR1 ENHRY, CDR2 SYGVKD. The CDR3 is 14 residues long. DNA for the CDR3: TGTGCCATCTGGAGCCCGGGACACTTGTACGAGCAGTACTTC. Amino acids: CAIWSPGHLYEQYF.

This clonotype was seen a few times. This chain connects TRBV7-2 to TRBJ2-7, with 10 bases lining up with TRBD1. The CDR3 has 15 amino acids. V was pared by 2 bases and J by 2 bases, with 3 bases of the junction left unmatched. CDR1 and CDR2 from the germline V gene are SGHTA and FQGNSA. For the CDR3, the DNA is TGTGCCAGCAGCTTAACTGACAGGGGGCCCTACGAGCAGTACTTC. This gives the protein CASSLTDRGPYEQYF.

This clonotype was observed at least ten times. The chain joins TRBV24-1 to TRBJ2-1; the D gene is possibly TRBD1 (5 bases). Looked up from germline, CDR1 is KGHDR and CDR2 is SFDVKD. With 3 bases removed from V and 5 bases from J, the gap between germline ends came to 13 bases. The CDR3 is 15 residues long. CDR3 DNA: TGTGCCACCAGTGATGTAGGGGCCCAGGACAATGAGCAGTTCTTC. It codes for CATSDVGAQDNEQFF.

This clonotype was seen ten or more times. The CDR3 DNA reads as TGTGCCAGCAGCCCCAAAGTTTGGGACAGGGCAGTTGACGAGCAGTACTTC. It yields the protein CASSPKVWDRAVDEQYF. The V and J genes are TRBV7-2 and TRBJ2-7; 9 bases match TRBD1. V trimming: 5 bases; J trimming: 5 bases; junction bases outside the gene matches: 16. The V gene's germline CDR1 is SGHTA and CDR2 FQGNSA. The CDR3 sequence is 17 residues long.

This clonotype occurred many times. The chain is built from TRBV5-1 and TRBJ2-3, with D possibly being TRBD1 (6 bases). Trimming removed 1 base from V and 3 bases from J, with 15 bases in between. Germline CDR1 SGHRS, CDR2 YFSETQ. The CDR3 is 16 residues long. The CDR3 protein is CASSLQGPGNTDTQYF. Written as DNA, the CDR3 is TGCGCCAGCAGCTTGCAGGGGCCGGGTAATACAGATACGCAGTATTTT.

In its sample, this clonotype was seen many times. The chain combines TRBV19 with TRBJ2-1; 8 bases align to TRBD2. CDR3 length equals 14 residues. Trimming cost V 6 bases and J 4 bases; bases outside gene matches: 5. The V gene's germline CDR1 is LNHDA and CDR2 SQIVND (reference sequence). The CDR3: CASSGLAGYNEQFF. The CDR3 DNA reads TGTGCCAGTAGCGGTCTAGCGGGTTACAATGAGCAGTTCTTC.

This clonotype was recorded many times. This sequence joins TRBV9 and TRBJ1-5, with D perhaps TRBD1 (6 bases). The CDR3 totals 14 residues. The ends were cut back, 5 bases at V and 3 bases at J, with 12 bases in the middle. Germline CDR1 SGDLS, CDR2 YYNGEE. CDR3 nucleotide sequence: TGTGCCAGCAGTTCAGACAGGTCCAATCAGCCCCAGCATTTT. It is translated as CASSSDRSNQPQHF. The entire variable domain, with the rest obtained from reference TRBV9 and TRBJ1-5, is as follows: DSGVTQTPKHLITATGQRVTLRCSPRSGDLSVYWYQQSLDQGLQFLIQYYNGEERAKGNILERFSAQQFPDLHSELNLSSLELGDSALYFCASSSDRSNQPQHFGDGTRLSIL.

In regard to this clonotype: Lacking the conserved final phenylalanine or tryptophan, this CDR3 likely reflects a read error. V gene TRBV11-2 combines with J gene TRBJ2-7; tentative D call: TRBD2 (5 bases). The germline V and J ends were trimmed by 1 base and 5 bases, with 6 bases remaining between them. Germline assignment: CDR1 SGHAT and CDR2 FQNNGV. The CDR3 loop spans 12 amino acids. The chain's CDR3 is CASSLGGNEQYL. CDR3 in DNA: TGTGCCAGCAGCTTAGGAGGGAACGAGCAGTACCTC.

This clonotype was counted between two and nine times. The chain combines TRBV24-1 with TRBJ2-3; unclear D gene. V lost 4 bases and J lost 8, with 9 bases in between. The CDR3 extends over 12 amino acids. Germline values: CDR1 KGHDR, CDR2 SFDVKD. CDR3 protein: CATSEFLGTQYF. The DNA for the CDR3 is TGTGCCACCAGTGAATTTTTGGGTACGCAGTATTTT.

Many counts were recorded for this clonotype. The J gene is TRBJ2-3, the V gene TRBV28; D uncertain. Trimming took 9 bases from V and 8 from J, leaving 21 bases between them. This CDR3 has 14 amino acids. Looked up from germline, CDR1 is MDHEN and CDR2 is SYDVKM. This CDR3 is CASRISGPTGTQYF. The CDR3 DNA reads as TGTGCCAGTAGAATTTCCGGGCCGACGGGTACGCAGTATTTT.

Points on this clonotype: A much larger clonotype is one base distant, so this may be a read error. This CDR3 reads CSVDAGAIANTEALF. The CDR3 coding sequence is TGCAGCGTTGATGCAGGGGCAATAGCTAACACTGAAGCTCTCTTT. The V gene is TRBV29-1, the J gene TRBJ1-1; weak D call: TRBD1 (6 bases). The germline V gene encodes CDR1 SQVTM and CDR2 ANQGSEA. This CDR3 spans 15 amino acids.

This clonotype was detected a few times. J is TRBJ2-4 and V is TRBV6-1; tentatively, D is TRBD1 or TRBD2 (6 bases each). Trimming removed 6 bases from V and 0 bases from J, with 12 bases in between. The CDR3 is 15 residues long. CDR1 is MNHNS and CDR2 is SASEGT in the germline V gene. CDR3: CASRKGGIAKNIQYF. As DNA, the CDR3 is TGTGCCAGCAGGAAAGGGGGGATAGCCAAAAACATTCAGTACTTC.

The chain uses TRBV5-5 and TRBJ2-5, with D unresolved. Per germline, CDR1 SGHKS and CDR2 YYEKEE (reference sequence). The V end was cut by 5 bases, the J end by 1 base, with 18 bases between. CDR3 size: 16 residues. The CDR3 reads CASSFVRSFSQETQYF. CDR3 in DNA: TGTGCCAGCAGTTTTGTGAGGAGTTTTTCCCAAGAGACCCAGTACTTC.

Many counts were recorded for this clonotype. The rearrangement joins TRBV18 to TRBJ2-5, with D uncertain. CDR1 is KGHSH, CDR2 LQKENI, per germline. The CDR3 spans 14 residues. The V end was cut by 1 base, the J end by 1 base, with 7 bases between. In nucleotides, the CDR3 is TGTGCCAGCTCACCACAGGGTGCCCAAGAGACCCAGTACTTC. Its protein product is CASSPQGAQETQYF. The full variable domain, rest sourced from reference TRBV18 and TRBJ2-5, is NAGVMQNPRHLVRRRGQEARLRCSPMKGHSHVYWYRQLPEEGLKFMVYLQKENIIDESGMPKERFSAEFPKEGPSILRIQQVVRGDSAAYFCASSPQGAQETQYFGPGTRLLVL.